The TCR beta chain under discussion was sequenced for a study of identical twins. Overall study findings and caveats: In cord blood, abundant beta clonotypes had fewer insertions; memory showed no trend. Monozygotic twins shared more out-of-frame TCR alpha than recombination models predicted.

This CDR3 has 14 residues. From germline, CDR1 is SNHLY and CDR2 FYNNEI. Trimming took off 0 bases at V and 3 bases at J, with 5 bases between the two ends. Each CDR3 protein is one row after TCRdb ran MiXCR on the 5' RACE reads. Of some 250,000 distinct CDR3 sequences in the sample, roughly 13% were seen once. This clonotype was observed a few times. Its antigen is still unknown. These sequences were also reported in another study, on yellow fever vaccine responses in identical twins.

This sequence was found in a woman aged 18-35 years in good health. Sequenced: memory (CD45RO+) T cells sorted from blood. The chain links TRBV2 to TRBJ2-2; D gene uncertain. CDR3 region: CASSEARDTGELFF. The CDR3 DNA sequence: TGTGCCAGCAGTGAAGCAAGGGACACCGGGGAGCTGTTTTTT.